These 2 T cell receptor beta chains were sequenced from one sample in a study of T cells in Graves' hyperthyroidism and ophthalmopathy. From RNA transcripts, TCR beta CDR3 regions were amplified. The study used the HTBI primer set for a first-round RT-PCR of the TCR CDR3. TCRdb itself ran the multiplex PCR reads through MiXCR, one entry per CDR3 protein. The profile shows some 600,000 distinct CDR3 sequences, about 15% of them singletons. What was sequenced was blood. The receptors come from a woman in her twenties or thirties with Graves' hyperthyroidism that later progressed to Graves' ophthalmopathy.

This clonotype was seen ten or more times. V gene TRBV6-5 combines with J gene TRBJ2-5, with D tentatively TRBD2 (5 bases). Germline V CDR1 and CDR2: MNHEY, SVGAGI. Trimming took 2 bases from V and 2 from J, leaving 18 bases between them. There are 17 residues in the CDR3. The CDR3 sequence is CASSYQAFVASQETQYF. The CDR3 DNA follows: TGTGCCAGCAGTTACCAGGCGTTCGTAGCGAGTCAAGAGACCCAGTACTTC.

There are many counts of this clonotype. This CDR3 is CASSPRVWGEQYF. CDR3 coding DNA: TGTGCCAGCTCACCGAGAGTCTGGGGCGAGCAGTACTTC. The chain recombines TRBV18 with TRBJ2-7; D remains ambiguous. V gave up 3 bases and J gave up 6 bases, with 12 bases separating them. Germline V gives CDR1 KGHSH, CDR2 LQKENI. This CDR3 is 13 amino acids long.